These 29 T cell receptor beta chains were all obtained from the same sample, sequenced in a study of persistence of HIV-infected CD4 T cells. These TCRs' antigens remain unknown. Cells were stimulated with overlapping HIV-1 Gag 15-mer peptides. Memory cells lacking CD40L and CD69 with high CD45RO were sorted. The immunoSEQ assay was version 4, run in survey mode. Clones were read by immunoSEQ multiplex PCR, and TCRdb kept only the in-frame ones, dropping some. Of about 36,000 clones listed, 75% to 85% are singletons. The specimen comprised cultured CD4+ T cells from PBMCs, sampled from a patient who received antiretroviral therapy. These TCRs come from an adult with HIV. The donor label of this sample is uncertain.

J is TRBJ1-1 and V is TRBV10-3; D may be TRBD1 (5 bases). Germline V gene data show CDR1 as ENHRY and CDR2 as SYGVKD. With 10 bases removed from V and 4 bases from J, the gap between germline ends came to 19 bases. CDR3 length: 14 residues. CDR3 nucleotide sequence: TGTGCCACGAACAGCAGGGTCGAGGGCACTGAAGCTTTCTTT. Translating it yields CATNSRVEGTEAFF.

The rearrangement joins TRBV27 to TRBJ1-5; the D is unclear. Germline loops: CDR1 MNHEY, CDR2 SMNVEV (reference sequence). Deletions cut 6 bases from V and 10 bases from J, with 16 bases between. This CDR3 is built from 13 residues. This CDR3 reads CASSLTVTGPQHF. The CDR3 coding sequence is TGTGCCAGCAGCTTGACGGTGACGGGACCCCAGCATTTT.

The chain carries TRBV7-9 and TRBJ2-2; tentative D call: TRBD1 (6 bases). This CDR3 spans 14 amino acids. The germline V gene has CDR1 SEHNR and CDR2 FQNEAQ (reference sequence). V was clipped by 2 bases and J by 7 bases, with 11 bases between them. CDR3: CASSLTRQDGELFF. In nucleotides, the CDR3 is TGTGCCAGCAGCTTAACGCGACAGGACGGGGAGCTGTTTTTT. Full variable domain (rest looked up from reference TRBV7-9 and TRBJ2-2): DTGVSQNPRHKITKRGQNVTFRCDPISEHNRLYWYRQTLGQGPEFLTYFQNEAQLEKSRLLSDRFSAERPKGSFSTLEIQRTEQGDSAMYLCASSLTRQDGELFFGEGSRLTVL.

This clone showed up just once. The chain is built from TRBV7-8 and TRBJ1-2; 10 bases map to TRBD1. J lost 1 base, V lost 1 base, and 6 bases had no gene match. CDR3 size: 17 residues. Germline CDR1 SGHVS, CDR2 FQNEAQ. The CDR3 reads CASSLGDRGPFNYGYTF. The CDR3 DNA is TGTGCCAGCAGCTTAGGAGACAGGGGGCCCTTTAACTATGGCTACACCTTC.

The table lists this clone with a few counts. V and J are TRBV19 and TRBJ1-2; perhaps TRBD1 as D (5 bases). The CDR3 has 14 amino acids. The germline CDR1 and CDR2 sequences are LNHDA and SQIVND (reference sequence). V dropped 5 bases and J dropped 7 bases, with 17 bases sitting between them. The CDR3 DNA reads as TGTGCCAGTAGTTCCTCGTACCTCGGGGGTGGCTACACCTTC. This translates into CASSSSYLGGGYTF.

The rearrangement uses TRBV7-3 and TRBJ2-1; TRBD1 matches at 7 bases. The germline CDR1 and CDR2 sequences are SGHTA and FQGTGA. J was trimmed by 0 bases and V by 5 bases; bases with no gene match: 4. The CDR3 is made up of 15 amino acids. The chain's CDR3 is CASSQTGDSYNEQFF. CDR3 DNA: TGTGCCAGCAGCCAAACAGGGGACTCCTACAATGAGCAGTTCTTC.

The genes are TRBV5-4 and TRBJ1-1, with D maybe TRBD1 (5 bases). Germline values: CDR1 SGHNT, CDR2 YYREEE (reference sequence). V was shortened by 3 bases and J by 8 bases, with 8 bases between the two germline ends. This CDR3 spans 11 amino acids. The CDR3 nucleotides read TGTGCCAGCAGCTCATCAGGGGAAGCTTTCTTT. As protein: CASSSSGEAFF.

This chain uses TRBV7-3 with TRBJ2-2, with D tentatively TRBD1 or TRBD2 (6 bases each). The germline V and J ends were trimmed by 8 bases and 0 bases, with 16 bases remaining between them. CDR3 length: 16 amino acids. Germline CDR1 reads SGHTA; CDR2 reads FQGTGA. The CDR3 spells CASSPRGTTNTGELFF. CDR3 nucleotide sequence: TGTGCCAGCTCCCCACGGGGGACAACGAACACCGGGGAGCTGTTTTTT. Filled out from reference TRBV7-3 and TRBJ2-2, the complete variable domain reads GAGVSQTPSNKVTEKGKYVELRCDPISGHTALYWYRQSLGQGPEFLIYFQGTGAADDSGLPNDRFFAVRPEGSVSTLKIQRTERGDSAVYLCASSPRGTTNTGELFFGEGSRLTVL.

V and J are TRBV20-1 and TRBJ1-1, with D tentatively TRBD1 (5 bases). The CDR3 runs 14 residues. In germline, CDR1 is DFQATT, CDR2 SNEGSKA (reference sequence). V lost 3 bases, J lost 4 bases, and 15 bases lay in between. CDR3: CSASNSQGGTEAFF. Written as DNA, the CDR3 is TGCAGTGCTAGTAATAGTCAGGGTGGCACTGAAGCTTTCTTT.

The chain joins TRBV7-9 to TRBJ1-2, with a tentative D call TRBD1 (5 bases). Germline CDR1 SEHNR, CDR2 FQNEAQ (reference sequence). The CDR3 loop spans 15 amino acids. Trimming stripped 4 bases from V and 8 bases from J, with 20 bases between. The CDR3 region is CASSSSAGSPEGYTF. The CDR3 DNA is TGTGCCAGCAGCTCATCGGCAGGGAGCCCCGAGGGCTACACCTTC. The full variable domain, completed using reference TRBV7-9 and TRBJ1-2, is DTGVSQNPRHKITKRGQNVTFRCDPISEHNRLYWYRQTLGQGPEFLTYFQNEAQLEKSRLLSDRFSAERPKGSFSTLEIQRTEQGDSAMYLCASSSSAGSPEGYTFGSGTRLTVV.

V gene TRBV24-1 combines with J gene TRBJ1-1, with 7 bases lining up with TRBD1. Germline V CDR1 and CDR2: KGHDR, SFDVKD. The trim removed 12 bases at V and 4 bases at J, leaving 19 bases unmatched. The CDR3 consists of 16 residues. CDR3 sequence (DNA): TGTGCCTCCTCACTTGAGGGGGCCGGCGGAGGCACTGAAGCTTTCTTT. Residues: CASSLEGAGGGTEAFF.

This clone was observed a handful of times. The CDR3 sequence is CASSDSLGREQYV. CDR3 DNA sequence: TGTGCCAGCAGTGATAGTTTAGGGAGGGAGCAGTACGTC. The chain recombines TRBV6-1 with TRBJ2-7, with D maybe TRBD2 (6 bases). The CDR3 extends over 13 amino acids. Trimming removed 3 bases at V and 7 bases at J, with 13 bases between. Looked up from germline, CDR1 is MNHNS and CDR2 is SASEGT.

The chain couples TRBV3-1 (or the pseudogene TRBV3-2) to TRBJ2-1, with 9 bases identical to TRBD2. Per the germline V gene, CDR1 is LGHDT and CDR2 is YNNKEL (reference sequence). The length of the CDR3 is 18 residues. V lost 0 bases and J lost 4; bases outside the gene matches: 10. In DNA, the CDR3 is TGTGCCAGCAGCCAAGATAGGTTGCGGGGGGGACTATACAATGAGCAGTTCTTC. Its protein is CASSQDRLRGGLYNEQFF.

The chain combines TRBV5-6 with TRBJ2-7, with 10 nucleotides matching TRBD2. The germline V gene has CDR1 SGHDT and CDR2 YYEEEE. With V trimmed by 0 bases and J by 4 bases, 4 bases remained unmatched. There are 15 residues in the CDR3. Written as DNA, the CDR3 is TGTGCCAGCAGCTTGGGAGCGGGGGGGTTATACGAGCAGTACTTC. This sequence encodes CASSLGAGGLYEQYF.

This chain joins TRBV21-1 and TRBJ2-2; TRBD2, as called in the table, went unchecked against the DNA. TRBV21-1 is recorded as a pseudogene. The CDR3 consists of 16 residues. CDR3 in amino acids: CASSTWGGDLSGELFF. The DNA for the CDR3 is TGTGCCAGCAGCACCTGGGGAGGGGATCTGTCCGGGGAGCTGTTTTTT.

This chain joins TRBV5-1 and TRBJ2-1, with D unresolved. The V and J ends lost 1 base and 8 bases respectively, with 10 bases between them. Germline V CDR1 and CDR2: SGHRS, YFSETQ. The length of the CDR3 is 13 residues. The CDR3 here is CASSLTGYYEQFF. CDR3 nucleotide sequence: TGCGCCAGCAGCTTGACCGGGTACTATGAGCAGTTCTTC.

The chain couples TRBV6-5 to TRBJ2-7, with a tentative D call TRBD2 (6 bases). Germline CDR1 MNHEY, CDR2 SVGAGI. The CDR3 extends over 15 amino acids. Between the trimmed V and J ends, which lost 6 bases and 3 bases, there was a span of 18 bases. In DNA form, the CDR3 reads TGTGCCAGCAGATCACCCGGGACTGTAAGCTACGAGCAGTACGTC. It codes for CASRSPGTVSYEQYV.

The V gene is TRBV5-5, the J gene TRBJ1-2; D is perhaps TRBD1 (6 bases). The CDR3 totals 14 residues. Trimming removed 0 bases at V and 3 bases at J, with 9 bases between. Looked up from germline, CDR1 is SGHKS and CDR2 is YYEKEE (reference sequence). CDR3 nucleotides: TGTGCCAGCAGCTTGGAGGCAGGGGACTATGGCTACACCTTC. Encoded protein: CASSLEAGDYGYTF.

The chain is built from TRBV27 and TRBJ1-1; 12 nucleotides line up with TRBD1. Germline V gives CDR1 MNHEY, CDR2 SMNVEV (reference sequence). Germline trimming cut 6 bases from V and 2 bases from J; bases unmatched to any gene: 13. The CDR3 covers 18 residues. CDR3 protein: CASRGTGGAWNRNTEAFF. CDR3 bases: TGTGCCAGCAGAGGGACAGGGGGCGCGTGGAACCGTAACACTGAAGCTTTCTTT.

The chain employs TRBV5-1 and TRBJ1-1; D call uncertain. Trimming cost V 1 base and J 7 bases, with 11 bases left between them. CDR1 and CDR2 (germline): SGHRS, YFSETQ. The CDR3 runs to 13 residues. CDR3 loop: CASSLLAADEAFF. Written as DNA, the CDR3 is TGCGCCAGCAGCTTGTTGGCGGCGGATGAAGCTTTCTTT.

This clone was observed a handful of times. The rearrangement links TRBV7-9 to TRBJ2-5, with D uncertain. The germline V gene has CDR1 SEHNR and CDR2 FQNEAQ (reference sequence). The V end was cut by 3 bases, the J end by 2 bases, with 4 bases between. This CDR3 has 12 residues. This CDR3 is CASSFSQETQYF. CDR3 nucleotide sequence: TGTGCCAGCAGCTTCTCACAAGAGACCCAGTACTTC.

This clone was detected once. This chain joins TRBV5-1 and TRBJ2-5; D gene uncertain. Trimming shortened V by 2 bases and J by 5 bases, and 13 bases separated the two germline ends. The germline gives CDR1 SGHRS, CDR2 YFSETQ. The CDR3 runs 14 residues. The CDR3 is CASSLIEAQETQYF. Written as DNA, the CDR3 is TGCGCCAGCAGCTTAATAGAGGCCCAGGAGACCCAGTACTTC.

This sequence joins TRBV18 and TRBJ1-3, with D uncertain. Germline V CDR1 and CDR2: KGHSH, LQKENI. This CDR3 is built from 13 residues. V was trimmed by 4 bases and J by 0 bases, leaving 4 bases between them. The CDR3 DNA reads TGTGCCAGCTCACTTATCTCTGGAAACACCATATATTTT. This sequence encodes CASSLISGNTIYF.

This clone appeared a few times. This sample includes further DNA sequences coding for the same CDR3. The chain couples TRBV5-1 to TRBJ2-7, with 12 bases lining up with TRBD1. CDR1 and CDR2 from the germline V gene are SGHRS and YFSETQ. The CDR3 contains 14 residues. With 4 bases clipped from V and 4 bases from J, the junction kept 3 bases outside the gene matches. This chain's CDR3 is CASSPGQGAYEQYF. CDR3 sequence (DNA): TGCGCCAGCAGCCCGGGACAGGGGGCATACGAGCAGTACTTC.

CDR3 amino acids: CASSYSSGSSTDTQYF. The CDR3 nucleotides read TGTGCCAGCAGTTACTCGAGCGGGTCTAGCACAGATACGCAGTATTTT. The V call is TRBV6-6, the J call TRBJ2-3; D is perhaps TRBD2 (6 bases). This CDR3 region has 16 residues. Germline V lookup: CDR1 MNHNY, CDR2 SVGAGI (reference sequence). Trimming took 0 bases from V and 0 from J, leaving 10 bases between them.

This rearrangement joins TRBV6-5 to TRBJ1-1; D is unresolved. Trimming shortened V by 0 bases and J by 3 bases, and 11 bases separated the two germline ends. Germline CDR1 reads MNHEY; CDR2 reads SVGAGI. CDR3 length: 15 amino acids. CDR3 sequence reads: CASSYSPGGDTEAFF. The CDR3 DNA follows: TGTGCCAGCAGTTACTCGCCGGGAGGAGACACTGAAGCTTTCTTT.

V and J are TRBV7-6 and TRBJ2-1; perhaps TRBD2 as D (6 bases). CDR1 is SGHVS and CDR2 is FNYEAQ in the germline V gene. This CDR3 is 15 amino acids long. Trimming left V 1 base short and J 1 base short, with 8 bases between. This CDR3 reads CASSLGLESYNEQFF. In DNA, the CDR3 is TGTGCCAGCAGCTTAGGACTAGAGTCCTACAATGAGCAGTTCTTC.

In its sample, this clone was seen a few times. This chain joins TRBV7-9 and TRBJ1-2, with TRBD1 identical over 7 bases. Germline V CDR1 and CDR2: SEHNR, FQNEAQ (reference sequence). V shed 5 bases, J shed 6 bases, and the junction held 9 bases outside the gene matches. This CDR3 is 14 amino acids long. The DNA for the CDR3 is TGTGCCAGCAGCCCGACAGGGTCAGTAAATGGCTACACCTTC. Its protein product is CASSPTGSVNGYTF.

This sequence joins TRBV19 and TRBJ1-5; D gene ambiguous. The CDR3 totals 15 residues. Trimming shortened V by 6 bases and J by 2 bases, and 14 bases separated the two germline ends. Germline V lookup: CDR1 LNHDA, CDR2 SQIVND (reference sequence). The CDR3: CASRDLLRGNQPQHF. CDR3 sequence (DNA): TGTGCCAGTAGGGACCTCCTACGAGGCAATCAGCCCCAGCATTTT. The variable domain in full, completed from reference TRBV19 and TRBJ1-5, reads DGGITQSPKYLFRKEGQNVTLSCEQNLNHDAMYWYRQDPGQGLRLIYYSQIVNDFQKGDIAEGYSVSREKKESFPLTVTSAQKNPTAFYLCASRDLLRGNQPQHFGDGTRLSIL.